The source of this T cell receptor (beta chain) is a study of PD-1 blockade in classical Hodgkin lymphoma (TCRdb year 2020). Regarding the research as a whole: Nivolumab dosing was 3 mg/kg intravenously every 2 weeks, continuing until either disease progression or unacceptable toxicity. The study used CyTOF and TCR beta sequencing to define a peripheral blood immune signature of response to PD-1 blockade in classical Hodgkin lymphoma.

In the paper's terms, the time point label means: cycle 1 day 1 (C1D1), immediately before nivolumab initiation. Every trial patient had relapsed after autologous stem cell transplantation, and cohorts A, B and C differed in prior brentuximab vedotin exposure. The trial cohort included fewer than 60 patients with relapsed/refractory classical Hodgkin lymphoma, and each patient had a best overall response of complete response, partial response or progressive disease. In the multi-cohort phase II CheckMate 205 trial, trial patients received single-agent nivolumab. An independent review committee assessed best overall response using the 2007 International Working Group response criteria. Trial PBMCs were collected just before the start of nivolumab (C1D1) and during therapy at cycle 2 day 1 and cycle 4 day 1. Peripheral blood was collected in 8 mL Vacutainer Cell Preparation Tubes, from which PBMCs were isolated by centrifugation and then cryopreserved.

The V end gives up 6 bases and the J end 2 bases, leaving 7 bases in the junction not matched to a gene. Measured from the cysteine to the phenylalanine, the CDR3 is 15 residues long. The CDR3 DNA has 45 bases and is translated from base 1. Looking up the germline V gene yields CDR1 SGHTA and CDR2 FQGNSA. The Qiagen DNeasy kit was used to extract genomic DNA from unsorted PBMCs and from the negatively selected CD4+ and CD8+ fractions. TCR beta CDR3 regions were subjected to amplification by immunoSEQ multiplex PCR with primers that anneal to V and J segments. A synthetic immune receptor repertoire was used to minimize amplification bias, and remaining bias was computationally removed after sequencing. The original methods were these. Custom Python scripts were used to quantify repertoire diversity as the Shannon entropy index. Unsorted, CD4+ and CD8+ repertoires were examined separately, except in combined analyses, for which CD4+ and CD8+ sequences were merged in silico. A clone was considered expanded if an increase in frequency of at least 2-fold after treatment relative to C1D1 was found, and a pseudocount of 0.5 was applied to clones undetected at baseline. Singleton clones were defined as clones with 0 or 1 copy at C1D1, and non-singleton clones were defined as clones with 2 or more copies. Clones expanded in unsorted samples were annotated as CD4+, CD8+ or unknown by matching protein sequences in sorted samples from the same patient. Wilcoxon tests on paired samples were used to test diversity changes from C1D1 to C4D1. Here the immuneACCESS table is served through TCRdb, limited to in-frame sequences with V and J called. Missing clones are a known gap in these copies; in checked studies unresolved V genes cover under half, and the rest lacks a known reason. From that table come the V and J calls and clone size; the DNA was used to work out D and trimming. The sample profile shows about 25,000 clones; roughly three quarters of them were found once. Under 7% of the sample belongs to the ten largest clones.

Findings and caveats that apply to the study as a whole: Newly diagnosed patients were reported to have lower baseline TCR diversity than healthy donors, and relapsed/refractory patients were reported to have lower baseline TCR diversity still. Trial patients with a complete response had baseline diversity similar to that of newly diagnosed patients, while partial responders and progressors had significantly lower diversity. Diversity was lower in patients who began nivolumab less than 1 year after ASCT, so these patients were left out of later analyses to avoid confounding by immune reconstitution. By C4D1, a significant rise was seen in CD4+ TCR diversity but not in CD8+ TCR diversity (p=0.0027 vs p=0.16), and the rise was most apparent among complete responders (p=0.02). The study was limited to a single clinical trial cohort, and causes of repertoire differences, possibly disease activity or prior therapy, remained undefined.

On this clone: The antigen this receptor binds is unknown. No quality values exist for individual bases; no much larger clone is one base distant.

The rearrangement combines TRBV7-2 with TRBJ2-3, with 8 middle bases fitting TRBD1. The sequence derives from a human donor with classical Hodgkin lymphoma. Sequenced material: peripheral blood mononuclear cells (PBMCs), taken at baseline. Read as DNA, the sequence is TGTGCCAGCAGAACAACAGGGGGGAACACAGATACGCAGTATTTT. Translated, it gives CASRTTGGNTDTQYF.